This T cell receptor beta chain is drawn from a study of T cells in Graves' hyperthyroidism and ophthalmopathy. Findings and caveats of the study: Most expanded thyroid clonotypes above 0.001 also appeared in blood.

CDR1 and CDR2 from the germline V gene are MNHEY and SVGAGI. Trimming left V 6 bases short and J 7 bases short, with 16 bases between. The CDR3 runs 15 residues. Patients with uncontrolled infections, other autoimmune diseases, pregnancy or lactation were excluded. This clonotype was detected ten times or more. Its antigen remains unknown. It was RNA transcripts that yielded the amplified TCR beta CDR3 regions. Initially, a first-round RT-PCR of the TCR CDR3 employed the HTBI primer set. In TCRdb, the multiplex PCR reads were re-called with MiXCR into one record per CDR3 protein. The sample holds about half a million distinct CDR3 sequences, roughly a quarter seen once.

Material for sequencing was blood. The receptor was isolated from a woman aged 25 to 39 with Graves' ophthalmopathy. This chain links TRBV6-5 with TRBJ1-6, with a tentative D call TRBD1 (5 bases). The DNA of the CDR3 is TGTGCCAGCAGGGGGGGAGGGGACGGGAATTCACCCCTCCACTTT. Its protein is CASRGGGDGNSPLHF.